The next 17 T cell receptor beta chains were all read from a single sample in a study of tumor and adjacent non-tumor tissue in lung cancer (dated by TCRdb to the late 2010s). Libraries were constructed by multiplex PCR. TCRdb names Illumina HiSeq 2500 as the instrument used. Following protocols modified from ARM-PCR, the researchers constructed TCRbeta libraries through three rounds of nested PCR with primers (Table S4). Using fastp at Q25 and MiXCR, TCRdb reprocessed the public reads and kept productive beta chains. Rows matching on CDR3 protein sequence are summarized as one entry with the most common DNA and genes. Within this sample are some 100,000 distinct CDR3 sequences, with approximately 65% of them counted one time only. The top ten clonotypes cover around 19% of the sample. Bulk unsorted tissue served as the source for RNA extraction, and RNA quality was assessed using a NanoDrop ND-1000 and an Agilent 2100. The normal lung samples consisted of distant non-tumor tissue collected more than 3 cm from the tumor edge.

Sequencing input: distant non-tumor lung tissue. Every receptor here comes from a man aged 25 to 40 with non-small cell lung cancer.

With respect to this clonotype: The CDR3 does not close with the conserved phenylalanine or tryptophan, likely indicating a read error. This chain links TRBV20-1 with TRBJ2-3; D possibly corresponds to TRBD1 (6 bases). V lost 0 bases and J 4 bases, leaving 20 bases between the germline ends. Germline CDR1 and CDR2: DFQATT and SNEGSKA (reference sequence). The CDR3 covers 17 residues. CDR3 sequence (DNA): TGCAGTGCTAGAGAGAGTCGGTCTAGGGGGAATGCAGATACGCAGTATTTA. Translation: CSARESRSRGNADTQYL.

The gene calls are TRBV5-1 and TRBJ1-1; D is possibly TRBD1 (5 bases). V lost 0 bases and J 5 bases, leaving 14 bases between the germline ends. The CDR3 loop spans 15 amino acids. Germline values: CDR1 SGHRS, CDR2 YFSETQ. The CDR3 loop reads CASSLGRQGGTEAFF. CDR3 nucleotides: TGCGCCAGCAGCTTGGGCCGGCAGGGAGGGACTGAAGCTTTCTTT.

For this clonotype: At one of its ends the junction is not consistent with the germline gene, which may arise from a read error. The chain links TRBV6-2 or TRBV6-3 to TRBJ1-1; the D is unclear. This CDR3 has 14 amino acids. Germline V gene data show CDR1 as MNHEY and CDR2 as SVGEGT. The CDR3 coding sequence is TGCGCCAGCACCCCGGAACGGTTGAACACTGAAGCTTTCTTT. It encodes CASTPERLNTEAFF.

The table lists this clonotype with many counts. V usage is TRBV5-6 and J usage is TRBJ2-6; TRBD1 agrees at 7 bases. The junction had 10 bases not matched to a gene; V was cut back by 4 bases and J by 0 bases. This CDR3 is built from 18 residues. CDR1 is SGHDT, CDR2 YYEEEE, per germline. CDR3 residues: CASSPLTGQSSGANVLTF. DNA for the CDR3: TGTGCCAGCAGCCCATTGACAGGGCAGAGCTCTGGGGCCAACGTCCTGACTTTC.

Concerning this clonotype: Given the absence of the conserved phenylalanine or tryptophan at the CDR3 end, a read error is likely. This chain connects TRBV29-1 to TRBJ2-5, with D perhaps TRBD2 (5 bases). The germline V gene encodes CDR1 SQVTM and CDR2 ANQGSEA. The CDR3 has 15 amino acids. V lost 7 bases to trimming and J lost 7 bases, with 25 bases between them. The CDR3 spells CSGLGLGNGLATQYL. The CDR3, as DNA: TGCAGCGGGCTCGGACTGGGAAACGGACTTGCGACCCAGTACTTG.

For this clonotype: A much bigger clone sits one base away, suggesting this may be a read error. V is TRBV12-3 or TRBV12-4 and J is TRBJ1-2; no clear D. The CDR3 has 12 residues. V lost 2 bases and J lost 9, with 10 bases in between. For the CDR3, the DNA is TGTGCCAGCAGTTTATGGGGTAGTAGCTACACCTTC. Its protein product is CASSLWGSSYTF.

About this clonotype: The conserved closing phenylalanine or tryptophan is absent in this CDR3, likely reflecting a read error. V is TRBV11-2 and J is TRBJ2-1; D is perhaps TRBD2 (6 bases). Looked up from germline, CDR1 is SGHAT and CDR2 is FQNNGV. V was clipped by 4 bases and J by 3 bases, with 10 bases between them. The CDR3 totals 14 residues. The CDR3 nucleotides read TGTGCCAGCAGCTCTCTGACTAGCTACAATGAGCAGTTCATC. This sequence encodes CASSSLTSYNEQFI.

A note on this clonotype: A read error may produce the germline difference seen at one junction end. The chain uses TRBV6-2 or TRBV6-3 and TRBJ2-3; 7 positions agree with TRBD2. The CDR3 is made up of 13 amino acids. Germline V gene sequence: CDR1 MNHEY, CDR2 SVGEGT. CDR3 DNA: TGTGCCGGCAGCAATAGCGGGCCCGACAAGCAGTATTTT. Protein sequence: CAGSNSGPDKQYF.

Remarks on this clonotype: A read error may be the cause here, since a much bigger clone is one base away. CDR3 sequence: CVSSLRRGVNEQFF. The CDR3 DNA follows: TGTGTCAGCAGCTTACGGCGGGGGGTAAATGAGCAGTTCTTC. The rearrangement joins TRBV11-3 to TRBJ2-1; 8 positions match TRBD2. Germline values: CDR1 SGHNT, CDR2 YENEEA. There are 14 residues in the CDR3.

This clonotype appeared a few times. This rearrangement joins TRBV7-8 to TRBJ1-1, with a tentative D call TRBD1 (5 bases). The CDR3 consists of 14 residues. Trimming removed 3 bases from V and 3 bases from J, with 11 bases in between. Germline assignment: CDR1 SGHVS and CDR2 FQNEAQ. CDR3 nucleotides: TGTGCCAGCAGCTTTGCCAGGGCGGACACTGAAGCTTTCTTT. Amino acid sequence: CASSFARADTEAFF. The variable domain in full, with the rest retrieved from reference TRBV7-8 and TRBJ1-1, is GAGVSQSPRYKVAKRGQDVALRCDPISGHVSLFWYQQALGQGPEFLTYFQNEAQLDKSGLPSDRFFAERPEGSVSTLKIQRTQQEDSAVYLCASSFARADTEAFFGQGTRLTVV.

The chain combines TRBV11-1 with TRBJ2-5; unclear D gene. V was pared by 8 bases and J by 5 bases, with 12 bases between. This CDR3 comprises 12 residues. In germline, CDR1 is SGHAT, CDR2 FQDESV (reference sequence). The CDR3 reads CASSPRLETQYF. The CDR3 nucleotides are TGTGCCAGCTCGCCCCGGCTGGAGACCCAGTACTTC. Based on the CDR3 plus reference TRBV11-1 and TRBJ2-5, the full variable domain is EAEVAQSPRYKITEKSQAVAFWCDPISGHATLYWYRQILGQGPELLVQFQDESVVDDSQLPKDRFSAERLKGVDSTLKIQPAELGDSAMYLCASSPRLETQYFGPGTRLLVL.

For this clonotype: The junction does not match germline at one end; this may be a read error. The chain carries TRBV20-1 and TRBJ1-4; maybe TRBD1 (6 bases). This CDR3 comprises 13 residues. CDR1 and CDR2 (germline): DFQATT, SNEGSKA (reference sequence). The CDR3 loop is CSARTQGSEKLFF. DNA for the CDR3: TGCAGTGCTAGAACACAGGGTAGTGAAAAACTCTTTTTT.

The genes are TRBV19 and TRBJ1-5, with a possible D match to TRBD1 (5 bases). The CDR3 is made up of 14 amino acids. The germline V gene has CDR1 LNHDA and CDR2 SQIVND (reference sequence). V dropped 6 bases and J dropped 2 bases, with 11 bases sitting between them. The CDR3 sequence is CASRLGGGNQPQHF. CDR3 coding DNA: TGTGCCAGTAGACTTGGGGGTGGCAATCAGCCCCAGCATTTT.

The J gene is TRBJ2-5, the V gene TRBV5-1; D gene unclear. There are 13 residues in the CDR3. The germline CDR1 and CDR2 sequences are SGHRS and YFSETQ. Trimming left V 1 base short and J 1 base short, with 5 bases between. The DNA for the CDR3 is TGCGCCAGCAGCTTGCGGATCCAAGAGACCCAGTACTTC. Its protein is CASSLRIQETQYF.

A word on this clonotype: An end of the junction differs from the germline gene, which may be a read error. The chain links TRBV12-3 or TRBV12-4 to TRBJ1-6; D perhaps matches TRBD1 (5 bases). The CDR3 is made up of 15 amino acids. The CDR3 is CDSSLGDGLASPLHF. Here the CDR3 DNA reads TGTGACAGCAGTTTAGGGGACGGTTTGGCTTCACCCCTCCACTTT.

The chain carries TRBV30 and TRBJ2-7, with 8 positions matching TRBD1. After removal of 4 bases from V and 3 bases from J, the junction contained 5 bases not matched to a gene. This CDR3 has 13 residues. The germline CDR1 and CDR2 sequences are GTSNPN and SVGIG (reference sequence). The CDR3 region has the DNA TGTGCCTGGACCACCGGGACAGGCTACGAGCAGTACTTC. Protein product: CAWTTGTGYEQYF.

The rearrangement uses TRBV12-3 or TRBV12-4 and TRBJ2-7, with 14 bases fitting TRBD2. The CDR3 totals 16 residues. The ends lost 6 bases at V and 0 bases at J; junction bases unmatched: 4. The CDR3 coding sequence is TGTGCCAGCAGAGGACTAGCGGGGGGAAGCTCCTACGAGCAGTACTTC. This gives the protein CASRGLAGGSSYEQYF.